The TCR beta chain under discussion was sequenced for a study of CXCR3-negative and CXCR3-positive naive CD8 T cells. The CDR3 extends over 14 amino acids. In germline, CDR1 is LNHDA, CDR2 SQIVND (reference sequence). The study made its TRB cDNA libraries by 5' RACE, adding UMI labels. One entry per CDR3 protein, without DNA, is what TCRdb gives after re-calling the 5' RACE reads. The sample table includes under 65,000 distinct CDR3 sequences. This rearrangement joins TRBV19 to TRBJ2-2; TCRdb designates TRBD1, a call that cannot be tested without DNA. Sequenced: memory CD8+ T cells from blood. This sequence was found in a human donor in good health. Some clones in this sample may be carry-over from other donors' samples. CDR3 region: CASAGTENTGELFF.